Listed below are T cell receptor beta chains from one sample, sequenced in a study of molecular identifiers for immune sequencing clone quantification. One entry per CDR3 protein, called by TCRdb with MiXCR from the PCR reads. The sample includes 7,500 to 10,000 distinct CDR3 sequences, about an eighth seen only once; the top ten take roughly 1.5%. Sequencing input: naive CD8+ T cells from blood, with Jurkat cell RNA spiked in. All receptors come from a human donor in good health. Some libraries in this study had Jurkat cell RNA spiked in. The CDR3 runs from the conserved cysteine through the conserved F or W.

length | V | CDR3
14 | TRBV20-1 | CSARVRGSFYEQYF
14 | TRBV7-9 | CASSFGREHNEQFF
13 | TRBV19 | CASSIGTGYEQYF
16 | TRBV12-3/TRBV12-4 | CASRQGVLSGANVLTF
14 | TRBV27 | CASRDRRTTDTQYF
14 | TRBV19 | CASSPTGAGQPQHF
13 | TRBV27 | CASSLATGDTQYF
15 | TRBV6-5 | CASSYSAQGAVEQYF
18 | TRBV4-3 | CASSQDNRAYSGANVLTF
16 | TRBV5-1 | CASSPGQGASTDTQYF
14 | TRBV2 | CARSRQGASGEAFF
16 | TRBV7-2 | CASSLRRRGAGETQYF
17 | TRBV12-5 | CASGSKGAGAIQETQYF
15 | TRBV20-1 | CSARDVREGADTQYF
16 | TRBV7-9 | CASSLAAQGKNTEAFF
12 | TRBV7-2 | CAGSPMGDAQYF
14 | TRBV7-9 | CASSSPDRSHEQYF
14 | TRBV27 | CASSLRQSNQPQHF
15 | TRBV5-1 | CASSLVGTGIYEQYF
14 | TRBV7-2 | CVSSLALSSYEQYF
17 | TRBV3-1 | CASSQDNFIGGRTEAFF
13 | TRBV5-6 | CASSLAQIYEQYF
16 | TRBV25-1 | CASSLAGGPVLETQYF
14 | TRBV12-3/TRBV12-4 | CASSQTVTNEKLFF
16 | TRBV27 | CASSSSPSGTLYEQYF
13 | TRBV30 | CASLAGGPDTQYF
17 | TRBV12-3/TRBV12-4 | CASSPVGDPWIIPEAFF
15 | TRBV7-6 | CASSLSAGGLNEQFF
12 | TRBV27 | CASSLSGREQYF
11 | TRBV10-3 | CATWVNNEQFF
12 | TRBV6-1 | CASSSGVQPQHF
13 | TRBV4-3 | CASREHGTGELFF
17 | TRBV4-1 | CASSQNSVGRDPYEQYF
15 | TRBV30 | CACSSGASLPGELFF
12 | TRBV11-2 | CASSWSGDTQYF
13 | TRBV7-3 | CASSTASSDTQYF
14 | TRBV20-1 | CSAGDGRGSYEQYF
15 | TRBV30 | CAWTPLGGAGETQYF
18 | TRBV5-1 | CASSLAIGERQTNSPLHF
16 | TRBV11-2 | CASSPEDVSSYNEQFF
15 | TRBV7-9 | CASSFTSGNTGELFF
14 | TRBV3-1 | CASSLETTYNEQFF
13 | TRBV28 | CASSFRNTYEQYF